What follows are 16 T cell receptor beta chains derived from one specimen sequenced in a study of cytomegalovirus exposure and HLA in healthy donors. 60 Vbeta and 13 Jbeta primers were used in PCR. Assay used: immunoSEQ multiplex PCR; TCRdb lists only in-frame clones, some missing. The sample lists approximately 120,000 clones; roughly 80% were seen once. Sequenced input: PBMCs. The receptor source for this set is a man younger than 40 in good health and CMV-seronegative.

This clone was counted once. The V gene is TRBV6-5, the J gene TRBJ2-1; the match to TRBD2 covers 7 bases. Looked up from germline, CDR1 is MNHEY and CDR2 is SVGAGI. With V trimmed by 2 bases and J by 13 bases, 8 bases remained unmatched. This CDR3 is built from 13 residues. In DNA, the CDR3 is TGTGCCAGCAGTTACAGGCTAGCGGAGGGTCAGTTCTTC. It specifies CASSYRLAEGQFF.

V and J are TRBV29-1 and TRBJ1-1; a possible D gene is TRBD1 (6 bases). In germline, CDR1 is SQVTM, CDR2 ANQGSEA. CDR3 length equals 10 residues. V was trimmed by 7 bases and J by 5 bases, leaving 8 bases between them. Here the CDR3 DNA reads TGCAGCGGAGGGACAACTGAAGCTTTCTTT. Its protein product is CSGGTTEAFF. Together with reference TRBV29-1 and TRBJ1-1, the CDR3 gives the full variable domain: SAVISQKPSRDICQRGTSLTIQCQVDSQVTMMFWYRQQPGQSLTLIATANQGSEATYESGFVIDKFPISRPNLTFSTLTVSNMSPEDSSIYLCSGGTTEAFFGQGTRLTVV.

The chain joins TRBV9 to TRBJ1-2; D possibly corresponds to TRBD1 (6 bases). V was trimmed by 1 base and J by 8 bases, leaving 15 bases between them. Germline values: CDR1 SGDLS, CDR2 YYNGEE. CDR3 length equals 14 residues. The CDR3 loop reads CASSVSTFDRGYTF. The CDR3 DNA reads TGTGCCAGCAGCGTATCTACCTTTGACAGGGGCTACACCTTC.

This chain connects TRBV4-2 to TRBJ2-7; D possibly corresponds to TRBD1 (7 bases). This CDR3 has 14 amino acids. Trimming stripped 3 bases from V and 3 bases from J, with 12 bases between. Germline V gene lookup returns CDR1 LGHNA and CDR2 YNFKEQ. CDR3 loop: CASSQAGGYYEQYF. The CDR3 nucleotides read TGTGCCAGCAGCCAGGCAGGGGGGTACTACGAGCAGTACTTC.

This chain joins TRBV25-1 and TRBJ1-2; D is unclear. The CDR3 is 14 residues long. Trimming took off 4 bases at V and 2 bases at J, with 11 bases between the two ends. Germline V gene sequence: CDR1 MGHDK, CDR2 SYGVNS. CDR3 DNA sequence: TGTGCCAGCAGTGGCCGAGACACCAACTATGGCTACACCTTC. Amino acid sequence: CASSGRDTNYGYTF.

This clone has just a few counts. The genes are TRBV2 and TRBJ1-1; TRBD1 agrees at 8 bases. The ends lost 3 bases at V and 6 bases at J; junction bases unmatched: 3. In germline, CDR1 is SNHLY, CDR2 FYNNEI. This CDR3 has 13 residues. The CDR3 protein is CASSDDRGPEAFF. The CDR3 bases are TGTGCCAGCAGTGATGACAGGGGACCTGAAGCTTTCTTT.

CDR3 amino acids: CASSESTQTHSPLHF. CDR3 coding DNA: TGCGCCAGCAGTGAGTCGACTCAAACCCATTCACCCCTCCACTTT. J is TRBJ1-6 and V is TRBV10-1; D not certain. The CDR3 spans 15 residues. The germline gives CDR1 WNHNN, CDR2 SYGVQD (reference sequence). V was pared by 0 bases and J by 8 bases, with 11 bases between.

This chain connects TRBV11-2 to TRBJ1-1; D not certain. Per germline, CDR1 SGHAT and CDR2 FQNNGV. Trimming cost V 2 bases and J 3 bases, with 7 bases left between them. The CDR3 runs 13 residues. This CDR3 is CASSLRVDTEAFF. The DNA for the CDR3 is TGTGCCAGCAGCTTACGGGTGGACACTGAAGCTTTCTTT.

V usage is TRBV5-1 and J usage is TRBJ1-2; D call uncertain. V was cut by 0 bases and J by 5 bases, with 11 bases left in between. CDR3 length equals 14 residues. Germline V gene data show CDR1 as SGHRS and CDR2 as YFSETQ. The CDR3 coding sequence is TGCGCCAGCAGCTTGGGGGCAGAGCGGTATGGCTACACCTTC. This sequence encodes CASSLGAERYGYTF.

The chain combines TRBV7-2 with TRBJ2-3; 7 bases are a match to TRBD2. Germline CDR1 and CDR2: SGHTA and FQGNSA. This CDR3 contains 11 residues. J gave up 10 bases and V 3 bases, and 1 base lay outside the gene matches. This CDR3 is CASSLGRAQYF. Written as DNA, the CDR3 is TGTGCCAGCAGCTTGGGGAGGGCGCAGTATTTT.

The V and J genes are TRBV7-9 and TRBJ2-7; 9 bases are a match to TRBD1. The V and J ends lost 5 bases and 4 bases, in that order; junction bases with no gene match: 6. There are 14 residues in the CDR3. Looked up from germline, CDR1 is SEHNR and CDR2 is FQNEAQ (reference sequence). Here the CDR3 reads CASSRGTGWYEQYF. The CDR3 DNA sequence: TGTGCCAGCAGCCGCGGGACAGGGTGGTACGAGCAGTACTTC. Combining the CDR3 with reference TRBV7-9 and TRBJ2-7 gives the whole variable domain DTGVSQNPRHKITKRGQNVTFRCDPISEHNRLYWYRQTLGQGPEFLTYFQNEAQLEKSRLLSDRFSAERPKGSFSTLEIQRTEQGDSAMYLCASSRGTGWYEQYFGPGTRLTVT.

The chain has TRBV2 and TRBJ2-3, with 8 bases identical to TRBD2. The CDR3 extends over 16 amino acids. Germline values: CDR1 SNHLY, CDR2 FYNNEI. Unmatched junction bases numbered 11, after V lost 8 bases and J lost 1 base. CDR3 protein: CASLTTGGRGTDTQYF. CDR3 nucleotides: TGTGCCAGCTTAACGACGGGGGGGCGGGGCACAGATACGCAGTATTTT.

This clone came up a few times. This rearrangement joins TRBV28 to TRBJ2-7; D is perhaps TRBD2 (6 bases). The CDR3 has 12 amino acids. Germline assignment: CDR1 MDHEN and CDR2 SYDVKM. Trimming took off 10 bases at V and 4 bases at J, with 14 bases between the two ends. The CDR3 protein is CATSLGRYEQYF. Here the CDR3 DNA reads TGTGCCACCTCCCTGGGGAGGTACGAGCAGTACTTC.

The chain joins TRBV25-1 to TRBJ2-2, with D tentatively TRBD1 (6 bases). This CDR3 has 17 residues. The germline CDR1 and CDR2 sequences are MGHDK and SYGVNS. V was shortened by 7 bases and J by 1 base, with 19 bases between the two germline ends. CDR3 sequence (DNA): TGTGCCAGCACTCTCACCTTTGGACAGCAGAACACCGGGGAGCTGTTTTTT. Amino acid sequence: CASTLTFGQQNTGELFF.

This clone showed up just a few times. The CDR3 DNA sequence: TGTGCCAGTAGAAACGGTCCTAACTATGGCTACACCTTC. It encodes CASRNGPNYGYTF. The rearrangement uses TRBV19 and TRBJ1-2; no reliable D call. Trimming shortened V by 6 bases and J by 0 bases, and 8 bases separated the two germline ends. Germline V gene lookup returns CDR1 LNHDA and CDR2 SQIVND (reference sequence). The CDR3 is 13 amino acids.

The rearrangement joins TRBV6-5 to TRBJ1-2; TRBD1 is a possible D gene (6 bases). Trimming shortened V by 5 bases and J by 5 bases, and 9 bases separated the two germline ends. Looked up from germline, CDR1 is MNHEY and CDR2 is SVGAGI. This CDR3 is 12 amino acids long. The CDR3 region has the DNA TGTGCCAGCAGTGAACAGGGTTATGGCTACACCTTC. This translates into CASSEQGYGYTF.